This T cell receptor beta chain was recovered during a study of read filtering for tumor transcriptome and immune sequencing (dated by TCRdb to about 2020). Broadly, across the study: The cohort consisted of 17 to 20 male and about 15 female patients, with a mean age of about 70 years and an age range of roughly 47 to 85. By revised international staging, eight or nine patients were R-ISS I, some 16 were R-ISS II and about 7 were R-ISS III. Whole-transcriptome libraries were prepared with the TruSeq RNA Access Library Prep Kit after DNase treatment. Per sample, about 4.05 to 10.27 million TCR-region mapped reads were obtained with IR-seq, compared with only roughly 85 to 1273 with RNA-seq. Using the same bone marrow samples, the study compared TCR repertoires obtained by targeted immune repertoire sequencing with those obtained by bulk whole-transcriptome sequencing. A main aim was a read-filtering strategy for immune repertoire data, specifically whether clonotypes supported by a single read should be removed.

In its sample, this clonotype was seen many times. The antigen it recognizes is unknown. Within one base of it there is no much larger clone, and no base qualities were kept. Each patient had bone marrow sampled at the time of active disease. Bone marrow mononuclear cells were isolated by Ficoll-Hypaque density gradient centrifugation. Myeloma plasma cells were removed and CD138-negative cells were collected by negative selection after labeling with CD138 magnetic microbeads on a MACS separator. The purity of the isolated cells was checked by flow cytometry with CD138 antibodies on an Attune NxT. TRIzol reagent was used to extract total RNA, and a NanoDrop spectrophotometer was used to quantify the extracted RNA. For each patient, the CD138-negative bone marrow sample underwent paired RNA-seq and IR-seq. Starting from approximately 0.4 ug RNA, TCR libraries were constructed with the Immunoverse kit using molecular barcoded adaptors that cover the alpha/delta and beta/gamma chains. The same RNA used for transcriptome sequencing was used for TCR library preparation. An Illumina HiSeq 4000 with 2 x 150 cycles was used to sequence the TCR libraries. As for the original processing: With MiXCR, TCR reads were aligned to human V, D, J and C references and assembled into CDR3 clonotypes, with quality filtering and error correction included. The tcR package in R was used for analysis of clonotype counts and gene usage diversity. For inspection of raw mapping reads, RNA-seq reads were mapped by STAR aligner version 2.5.3a onto GRCh37 of the human genome. To test the effect of sequencing depth on detected clonotypes, IR-seq fastq files were randomly downsampled using Seqtk 1.3. The public reads were reprocessed in TCRdb via fastp at Q25 and MiXCR, keeping in-frame beta chains. Identical CDR3 protein sequences are pooled into one entry, listed with their most common genes and DNA. The V and J calls follow TCRdb's processing rather than the paper's. The sample table shows over 80,000 distinct CDR3 sequences, and around 12% are seen once. Of the sample, 14% to 15% is held by the ten largest clones.

Results and caveats for the whole study, not just this receptor: Rather than purified T cells, the sorted CD138-negative fraction was a mixed bone marrow immune population. Single-read clonotypes made up 80% to 90% of clonotypes but only 3.5% to 4.5% of total reads in IR-seq, compared with roughly 70% of clonotypes and around 45% of reads in RNA-seq. When single-read clonotypes were removed, the proportions of shared clonotypes in IR-seq and RNA-seq correlated more strongly. Compared with RNA-seq, IR-seq captured clonotypes at much higher depth and more reliably, and a smaller IR-seq throughput was enough to identify most shared clonotypes.

CDR1 and CDR2, looked up from the germline V gene (reference sequence), are DFQATT and SNEGSKA. From the cysteine up to the phenylalanine, the CDR3 has a length of 11 residues. CDR3 DNA is the only sequence kept; it has 33 bases, read in frame from the first base. V loses 6 bases of germline sequence and J loses 4 bases, and the interval between the two ends is 8 bases. Sequencing used a population of CD138-negative cells sorted from bone marrow. The label giving this sample's cell subset or site can be read as: bone marrow mononuclear cells depleted of CD138+ plasma/myeloma cells by negative magnetic selection. The origin of this receptor is a donor at least 40 years old with multiple myeloma. The chain links TRBV20-1 with TRBJ2-3, with the D segment identity uncertain. The DNA sequence is as follows: TGCAGTGCGGGTAACGCAGATACGCAGTATTTT. Its product reads: CSAGNADTQYF.